These T cell receptor beta chains were read from a single sample in a study of T cell repertoires in cytomegalovirus infection. TCRdb re-called the reads through MiXCR, storing one row per CDR3 protein. The sample contains roughly 310,000 distinct CDR3 sequences, 15% to 20% of which appear only once. The sample comprised PBMCs. The receptors come from a human donor in good health (CMV status not recorded). Some clones in this sample may be carry-over from other donors' samples. Both conserved end residues are part of each CDR3. Each record gives: D gene, V gene, clone size, J gene, CDR3 DNA, CDR3 protein. A D gene is named only where the DNA matches it firmly. Only some rows state a clone size, as once, few, many or a class for expanded clones.

D: .
V: TRBV6-6
size: .
J: TRBJ2-1
DNA: TGTGCCAGCAGTTACGTGGCGGGGCGATACAATGAGCAGTTCTTC
CDR3: CASSYVAGRYNEQFF

D: .
V: TRBV20-1
size: few
J: TRBJ2-7
DNA: TGCAGTGCTAGGTCTCACGTTACCTACGAGCAGTACTTC
CDR3: CSARSHVTYEQYF

D: TRBD2
V: TRBV27
size: few
J: TRBJ2-1
DNA: TGTGCCAGCAGCAAACCTAGCGGGGGGGCCGGGGAGTTCTTC
CDR3: CASSKPSGGAGEFF

D: .
V: TRBV2
size: few
J: TRBJ2-5
DNA: TGTGCCAGCAGTGCGGTAAACAGGGCAGGGACCCAGTACTTC
CDR3: CASSAVNRAGTQYF

D: TRBD1
V: TRBV10-3
size: .
J: TRBJ2-7
DNA: TGTGCCATCAGTGAGTTAACAGGGGGCGAGCAGTACTTC
CDR3: CAISELTGGEQYF

D: .
V: TRBV6-5
size: .
J: TRBJ1-4
DNA: TGTGCCAGCAGTTACTCGAGCTATAGCGGGGGGTCGGCTAATGAAAAACTGTTTTTT
CDR3: CASSYSSYSGGSANEKLFF

D: TRBD1
V: TRBV20-1
size: .
J: TRBJ2-1
DNA: TGCAGTGCTAGAGATTATACGGGACAGGTATCCTACAATGAGCAGTTCTTC
CDR3: CSARDYTGQVSYNEQFF

D: .
V: TRBV2
size: .
J: TRBJ2-3
DNA: TGTGCCAGCAGAATAGAACGCACAGATACGCAGTATTTT
CDR3: CASRIERTDTQYF

D: .
V: TRBV5-7
size: .
J: TRBJ1-5
DNA: TGTGCCAGCAGCTTGGCCGACGGTAACCAGCCCCAGCATTTT
CDR3: CASSLADGNQPQHF

D: .
V: TRBV4-1
size: .
J: TRBJ2-5
DNA: TGCGCCAGCAGCCGCGGGGGACAGATTCAAGAGACCCAGTACTTC
CDR3: CASSRGGQIQETQYF

D: .
V: TRBV14
size: .
J: TRBJ1-5
DNA: TGTGCCAGCAGCCCCGCGGGGTCGACAGCGCAGCATTTT
CDR3: CASSPAGSTAQHF

D: .
V: TRBV6-6
size: .
J: TRBJ1-6
DNA: TGTGCCAGTAGTGACAGTCGAAACTATAATTCACCCCTCCACTTT
CDR3: CASSDSRNYNSPLHF

D: .
V: TRBV7-2
size: many
J: TRBJ2-2
DNA: TGTGCCAGCAGCTTAGGGGGGAGGAACACCGGGGAGCTGTTTTTT
CDR3: CASSLGGRNTGELFF

D: .
V: TRBV12-3/TRBV12-4
size: many
J: TRBJ1-1
DNA: TGTGCCAGCAGTTTCTCTATGGCAGGGAACACTGAAGCTTTCTTT
CDR3: CASSFSMAGNTEAFF

D: TRBD2
V: TRBV7-4
size: many
J: TRBJ2-7
DNA: TGTGCCAGCAGCTACCAAATTAGCGGGGGGATGGAGCAGTACTTC
CDR3: CASSYQISGGMEQYF

D: .
V: TRBV4-3
size: few
J: TRBJ2-3
DNA: TGCGCCAGCAGCCAAGGGAATAGCCCAGGGGTCGATACGCAGTATTTT
CDR3: CASSQGNSPGVDTQYF

D: TRBD2
V: TRBV12-3/TRBV12-4
size: many
J: TRBJ2-1
DNA: TGTGCCAGCAGTTTAGTGACCCTGCTGAGCGGGATAACCTACAATGAGCAGTTCTTC
CDR3: CASSLVTLLSGITYNEQFF

D: .
V: TRBV7-9
size: .
J: TRBJ1-1
DNA: TGTGCCAGCAGTTCGTATTACGATGAAGCTTTCTTT
CDR3: CASSSYYDEAFF

D: .
V: TRBV20-1
size: few
J: TRBJ2-3
DNA: TGCAGTGCTACAGGGGTTGGCACAGATACGCAGTATTTT
CDR3: CSATGVGTDTQYF

D: .
V: TRBV2
size: many
J: TRBJ1-4
DNA: TGTGCCAGCAGCGCAGGGGTTGGTGAAAAACTGTTTTTT
CDR3: CASSAGVGEKLFF

D: TRBD2
V: TRBV7-2
size: many
J: TRBJ2-5
DNA: TGTGCCAGCAGCTCCGGACTAGCGGGGGTGCTTTACCAAGAGACCCAGTACTTC
CDR3: CASSSGLAGVLYQETQYF

D: TRBD2
V: TRBV28
size: .
J: TRBJ2-6
DNA: TGTGCCAGCAGTTTATTAGGCGGGGGATCCTCTGGGGCCAACGTCCTGACTTTC
CDR3: CASSLLGGGSSGANVLTF

D: .
V: TRBV20-1
size: few
J: TRBJ2-5
DNA: TGCAGTGCTAGAGGGTCGGCGACCCAGTACTTC
CDR3: CSARGSATQYF

D: .
V: TRBV7-2
size: many
J: TRBJ2-2
DNA: TGTGCCAGCAGCTTAGCCTGGCAAGGGGAGCTGTTTTTT
CDR3: CASSLAWQGELFF

D: .
V: TRBV7-2
size: many
J: TRBJ1-5
DNA: TGTGCCAGCAGCTTCTCGGATAGCAATCAGCCCCAGCATTTT
CDR3: CASSFSDSNQPQHF

D: .
V: TRBV20-1
size: once
J: TRBJ2-2
DNA: TGCAGTGCTAGAGAGGGAAAGGGAGGCTCCGGGGAGCTGTTTTTT
CDR3: CSAREGKGGSGELFF

D: .
V: TRBV12-3/TRBV12-4
size: few
J: TRBJ1-5
DNA: TGTGCCAGCAGCTATGGACAAGACAGGTCTCAGCCCCAGCATTTT
CDR3: CASSYGQDRSQPQHF

D: TRBD1
V: TRBV4-1
size: .
J: TRBJ2-2
DNA: TGCGCCAGCAGCCAAGAAAATACAGGGGTGGACACCGGGGAGCTGTTTTTT
CDR3: CASSQENTGVDTGELFF

D: TRBD1
V: TRBV27
size: .
J: TRBJ1-5
DNA: TGTGCCAGCAGTTTACGACAGGGGGGTAATCAGCCCCAGCATTTT
CDR3: CASSLRQGGNQPQHF

D: .
V: TRBV19
size: few
J: TRBJ1-2
DNA: TGTGCCAGTAGTACCATCCGTGAGGGCTACACCTTC
CDR3: CASSTIREGYTF

D: TRBD2
V: TRBV28
size: .
J: TRBJ2-5
DNA: TGTGCCAGCAGTTCGGGGGGGCGGTTAGAGACCCAGTACTTC
CDR3: CASSSGGRLETQYF

D: .
V: TRBV10-3
size: few
J: TRBJ1-3
DNA: TGTGCCATCAGTGAGTCGATGGCTTTTGGGGAAAGCTCTGGAAACACCATATATTTT
CDR3: CAISESMAFGESSGNTIYF

D: TRBD1
V: TRBV7-2
size: .
J: TRBJ2-7
DNA: TGTGCCAGCAGCTTAGTGGGACAGGGTTCTACGAGCTCCTACGAGCAGTACTTC
CDR3: CASSLVGQGSTSSYEQYF

D: .
V: TRBV28
size: few
J: TRBJ2-1
DNA: TGTGCCAGCAGCTTCCCTGGGGGGGGCGAGCAGTTCTTC
CDR3: CASSFPGGGEQFF

D: TRBD1
V: TRBV6-2/TRBV6-3
size: .
J: TRBJ2-7
DNA: TGTGCCAGCAGTTACCCCGGGACAGGAGGCTACGAGCAGTACTTC
CDR3: CASSYPGTGGYEQYF

D: .
V: TRBV18
size: many
J: TRBJ2-1
DNA: TGTGCCAGCTCACCCGGGACGGACTCCAATGAGCAGTTCTTC
CDR3: CASSPGTDSNEQFF

D: .
V: TRBV7-2
size: .
J: TRBJ1-2
DNA: TGTGCCAGCAGCTTAGGTGGGGCTGATGGCTACACCTTC
CDR3: CASSLGGADGYTF

D: .
V: TRBV7-2
size: many
J: TRBJ1-4
DNA: TGTGCCAGCAGCTTAGCGCCCGGGATACAGGGAAAACTGTTTTTT
CDR3: CASSLAPGIQGKLFF

D: .
V: TRBV7-9
size: many
J: TRBJ2-2
DNA: TGTGCCAGCAGCCCGGGAGTGAACACCGGGGAGCTGTTTTTT
CDR3: CASSPGVNTGELFF

D: .
V: TRBV7-2
size: many
J: TRBJ1-2
DNA: TGTGCCAGCAGCTTGGAGCGCACGAGCCATGGCTACACCTTC
CDR3: CASSLERTSHGYTF

D: .
V: TRBV7-2
size: .
J: TRBJ1-5
DNA: TGTGCCAGCAGCTTACAGGGTCCGGGCAATCAGCCCCAGCATTTT
CDR3: CASSLQGPGNQPQHF

D: .
V: TRBV27
size: few
J: TRBJ2-7
DNA: TGTGCCAGCAGTCCCGTGGGGCCCTACGAGCAGTACTTC
CDR3: CASSPVGPYEQYF

D: .
V: TRBV7-2
size: many
J: TRBJ1-5
DNA: TGTGCCAGCAGCTTAGGAGACGTTAATCAGCCCCAGCATTTT
CDR3: CASSLGDVNQPQHF

D: TRBD1
V: TRBV18
size: .
J: TRBJ2-1
DNA: TGTGCCAGCTCACCACCCGGGACAGGGGGCAATGAGCAGTTCTTC
CDR3: CASSPPGTGGNEQFF

D: TRBD1
V: TRBV7-9
size: many
J: TRBJ2-5
DNA: TGTGCCAGCAGTCGCCGGGACAGGGATGTTGAGACCCAGTACTTC
CDR3: CASSRRDRDVETQYF